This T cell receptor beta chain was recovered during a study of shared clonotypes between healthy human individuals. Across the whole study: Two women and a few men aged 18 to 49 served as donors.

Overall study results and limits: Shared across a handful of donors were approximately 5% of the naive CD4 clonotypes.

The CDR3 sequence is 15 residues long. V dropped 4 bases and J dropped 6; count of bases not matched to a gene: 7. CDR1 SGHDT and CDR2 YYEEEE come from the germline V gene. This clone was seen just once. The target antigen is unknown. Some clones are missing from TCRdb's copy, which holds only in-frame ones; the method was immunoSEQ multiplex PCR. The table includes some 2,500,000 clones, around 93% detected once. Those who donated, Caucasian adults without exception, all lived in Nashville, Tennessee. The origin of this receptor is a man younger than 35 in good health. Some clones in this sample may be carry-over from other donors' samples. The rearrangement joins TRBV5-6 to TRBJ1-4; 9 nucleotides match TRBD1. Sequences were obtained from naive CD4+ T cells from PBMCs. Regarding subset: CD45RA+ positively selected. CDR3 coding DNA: TGTGCCAGCAGCCAAGACAGGGGGTGGGATGAAAAACTGTTTTTT. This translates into CASSQDRGWDEKLFF.